The subject of this entry is one TCR beta chain. The clone's antigen remains unknown. There are no base qualities to consult, and no much larger clone falls within one base. Library prep was done by the immunoSEQ multiplex PCR assay. As for how the authors treated the data: Repertoires were summarized by richness and clonality, and significantly expanded and contracted clones were identified between pre- and post-therapy samples. TCRdb holds this immuneACCESS table with in-frame rearrangements only. Some clones are missing; in checked studies, unresolved V genes explain under half, and the rest has no known cause. That table furnishes V, J and clone size, whereas the DNA furnished D and trimming. The sample profile shows more than 25,000 clones; 76% of them were found once. In total, the top ten clones hold roughly 18% of the sample. V is clipped by 4 bases and J by 0 bases, and the sequence between their germline boundaries is 13 bases long. Per the germline V gene, SNHLY is the CDR1 and FYNNEI is the CDR2. Reading from cysteine to phenylalanine, the CDR3 counts 16 amino acids. This entry keeps only the CDR3 DNA: 48 bases, framed from base 1.

This specimen comes from a study of neoadjuvant nivolumab and ipilimumab in lung cancer (TCRdb year 2020). A note on the overall study: Nivolumab was administered intravenously at 3 mg/kg on days 1, 15 and 29, and in the combination arm ipilimumab 1 mg/kg was added on day 1 only. Seven patients had matched pretherapy and resected tumor pairs analyzed, with four treated with nivolumab and three with nivolumab plus ipilimumab. For each study arm, the primary endpoint of the trial was the rate of major pathologic response (MPR) in the intention-to-treat population. The study compared TCR repertoires in pretherapy (baseline) peripheral blood with TCR repertoires in tumors resected at surgery following neoadjuvant immune checkpoint blockade. In the trial, 40 to 45 patients with operable NSCLC were treated, of whom approximately 23 were randomized to nivolumab monotherapy and some 20 to nivolumab plus ipilimumab.

Explained via the paper, the time point label denotes: at surgical resection after neoadjuvant nivolumab +/- ipilimumab. The samples were obtained from NEOSTAR, a phase 2 randomized trial that tested neoadjuvant nivolumab or nivolumab plus ipilimumab, followed by surgery, in operable NSCLC. What the research found in general, with its limitations: Greater TCR richness and clonality were observed in resected tumors than in tumor-adjacent uninvolved lung, and increases were observed in more dual-therapy-treated tumors. From pretherapy to surgery, increases in tumor T-cell richness and clonality were observed in three of three dual-therapy tumors but in only two of four nivolumab-treated tumors. TCR sequencing was performed in a small number of samples. Pretherapy blood TCR richness correlated positively with richness in tumors resected after neoadjuvant therapy (Spearman R = 0.82). No significant correlation was found between TCR clonality and pathologic tumor regression, and only a single major-pathologic-response sample was available for the analysis of TCR clonality versus pathologic tumor regression.

The specimen was tumor tissue, collected after neoadjuvant nivolumab, alone or with ipilimumab, at or shortly before surgery. This clonotype originated in an adult with non-small cell lung cancer. The chain is assembled from TRBV2 and TRBJ1-5; the D gene is unclear. The CDR3 protein sequence reads: CASSALLGGSNQPQHF. The bases read TGTGCCAGCAGTGCTCTTCTCGGCGGTAGCAATCAGCCCCAGCATTTT.